The clone carrying this T cell receptor (beta chain) came up many times. The antigen is unknown. V lost 0 bases and J lost 7, with 12 bases in between. Germline V gene lookup returns CDR1 LGHDT and CDR2 YNNKEL (reference sequence). This CDR3 has 14 amino acids. Genomic DNA constituted the template upon which TCR beta VDJ and CDR3 profiling was performed. TCRdb itself ran the reads through MiXCR, one entry per CDR3 protein. The table records 150,000 to 170,000 distinct CDR3 sequences, roughly 54% of them present only once. The data belong to a study of CD8+CD57+ T cells in acquired aplastic anemia. About the research overall: When averaged, DNA from sorted CD4+ and CD8+ cells came to approximately 3.2 ug. Study-level points and caveats: For CD8+ Simpson's diversity, patients and controls showed no significant difference.

Before being chosen for sequencing, patients had shown CD8+CD57+ cell expansion by flow cytometry. Patients, without exception, had severe acquired aplastic anemia. The specimen was sorted CD4+, CD8+, or CD8+CD57+ T cells (not recorded which) from PBMCs. The chain employs TRBV3-1 and TRBJ1-1; D unclear. This clonotype was sampled from a human donor with aplastic anemia. The CDR3 sequence: CASSQEFRGVEAFF. Here the CDR3 DNA reads TGTGCCAGCAGCCAAGAATTTCGAGGAGTTGAAGCTTTCTTT.